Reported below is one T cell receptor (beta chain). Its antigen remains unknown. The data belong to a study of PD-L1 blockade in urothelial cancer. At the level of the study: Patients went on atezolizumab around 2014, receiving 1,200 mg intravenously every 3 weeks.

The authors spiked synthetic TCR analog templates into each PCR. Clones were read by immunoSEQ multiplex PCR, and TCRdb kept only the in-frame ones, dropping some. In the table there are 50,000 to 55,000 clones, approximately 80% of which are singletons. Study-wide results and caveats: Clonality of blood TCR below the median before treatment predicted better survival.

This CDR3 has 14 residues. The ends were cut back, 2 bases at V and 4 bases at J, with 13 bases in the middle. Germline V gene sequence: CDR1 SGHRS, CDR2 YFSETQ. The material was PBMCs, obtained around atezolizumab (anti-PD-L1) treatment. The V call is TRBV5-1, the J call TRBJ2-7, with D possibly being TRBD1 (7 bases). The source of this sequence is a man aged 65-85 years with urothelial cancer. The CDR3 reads CASSFSGGLYEQYF. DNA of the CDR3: TGCGCCAGCAGCTTTTCAGGGGGACTTTACGAGCAGTACTTC. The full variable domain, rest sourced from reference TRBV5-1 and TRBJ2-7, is KAGVTQTPRYLIKTRGQQVTLSCSPISGHRSVSWYQQTPGQGLQFLFEYFSETQRNKGNFPGRFSGRQFSNSRSEMNVSTLELGDSALYLCASSFSGGLYEQYFGPGTRLTVT.